This TCR beta chain was captured in a study of stem cell transplantation in POMP-related autoinflammatory disease listed by TCRdb under 2021. With regard to the full study: It was hypothesized that MHC class I-dependent CD8+ T-cell differentiation and positive selection are impaired by defective thymoproteasomes, resulting in skewing of the TRB repertoire. The effect of POMP deficiency on T-cell receptor beta repertoire diversity and CDR3 characteristics was assessed by high-throughput TRB sequencing. Before transplant, patients showed CD4+ naive T-cell skewing, low CD8+ T-cell proportions, and reduced T-cell cytokine secretion. General findings and caveats noted by the study authors: A trend toward lower TRB diversity and higher clonality was observed in PRAID patients across all analyzed T-cell subsets. The number of unique TRB V-J gene pairings was restricted in PRAID patients. The trend toward lower diversity and increased clonality in PRAID patients was statistically significant only for regulatory T cells.

According to the study, the label for this sample's time point signals: before hematopoietic stem cell transplant. PRAID was a condition in which autoinflammation came alongside prominent immunodeficiency. Before TRB sequencing, T-cell subsets (conventional T cells, CD8+ T cells, regulatory T cells, T follicular helper cells) were sorted. The library was generated by the immunoSEQ multiplex PCR assay. In the source study's methods: Shannon entropy, which takes clonal size distribution into account, was used to quantify repertoire diversity. Clonotype distribution inequality was measured with the Gini-Simpson index (Simpson_1-D). Sourced from immuneACCESS, this table was stored by TCRdb with only in-frame sequences that have V and J called. A share of the clones is absent; for the studies checked, an unresolved V gene accounts for under half, and the remainder has no known explanation. V, J and clone size reflect that table, while D and trimming were determined from the DNA. This sample comprises some 30,000 clones, approximately 86% of them detected only once. The ten most abundant clones make up under 0.75% of the sample.

As for this clone: No antigen is known for it. No base qualities exist here, and no much larger clone lies one base off it.

CDR1 and CDR2 are read off the germline V gene as SGHRS and YFSETQ. V is pared back by 4 bases and J by 0 bases, with 14 bases lying between the germline termini. From the cysteine up to the phenylalanine, the CDR3 has a length of 15 residues. Just CDR3 DNA is preserved here, 45 bases in frame from base 1. The rearranged segments are TRBV5-1 and TRBJ2-7, with an unclear D gene assignment. The receptor was derived from a human donor with POMP-related autoinflammation and immune dysregulation (PRAID). Sequences were derived from CD4+ T cells from PBMCs, sampled before stem cell transplantation. The CDR3 protein is CASSAYGLSSYEQYF. The nucleotides are TGCGCCAGCAGCGCATACGGCCTAAGCTCCTACGAGCAGTACTTC. When the CDR3 is completed using the reference TRBV5-1 and TRBJ2-7 genes on either side, the full variable domain is KAGVTQTPRYLIKTRGQQVTLSCSPISGHRSVSWYQQTPGQGLQFLFEYFSETQRNKGNFPGRFSGRQFSNSRSEMNVSTLELGDSALYLCASSAYGLSSYEQYFGPGTRLTVT.